These T cell receptor beta chains were read from a single sample in a study of regulatory T cells in long-lasting Graves disease. TCRdb reprocessed the multiplex PCR reads via MiXCR and lists one record per CDR3 protein. Here the sample spans 540,000 or so distinct CDR3 sequences, about 13% being singletons. A further study also used this sample, focusing on T cells in Graves' hyperthyroidism and ophthalmopathy.

The sample in question was peripheral blood mononuclear cells (PBMCs), obtained at new diagnosis, from a patient treated with antithyroid drugs. These receptors originate from a man younger than 45 with Graves disease. Each CDR3 is given with its conserved first and last residue. Clone size is shown for a subset of rows, as once, few, many or a class of expanded clone.

j_gene | abundance | v_gene | CDR3aa
TRBJ2-1 | . | TRBV30 | CAWSTFGVTNEQLF
TRBJ1-6 | many | TRBV20-1 | CSARLKPGQGLGSPLHF
TRBJ2-7 | many | TRBV7-2 | CASSPSEEYEQYF
TRBJ2-3 | many | TRBV2 | CASNQYKTDTQYF
TRBJ2-5 | . | TRBV20-1 | CSAAAGRRETQYF
TRBJ1-3 | few | TRBV5-1 | CASSLGWTGVGNTIYF
TRBJ2-2 | many | TRBV20-1 | CSARRPTGELFF
TRBJ1-4 | many | TRBV28 | CASSSPGQGNEKLFF
TRBJ2-3 | many | TRBV20-1 | CTGREGPEDTQYF
TRBJ2-3 | many | TRBV12-3/TRBV12-4 | CASRITGLAGEQYF
TRBJ2-2 | few | TRBV20-1 | CSASPGLAGERVAGELFF
TRBJ2-7 | once | TRBV13 | CARSPGYEQYF
TRBJ2-7 | . | TRBV2 | CASSNRGAGGELYF
TRBJ2-7 | . | TRBV10-3 | CAISEWLGSYEQYF
TRBJ2-1 | few | TRBV10-3 | CAISEFLPSYNEQFF
TRBJ2-2 | many | TRBV12-3/TRBV12-4 | CASSLGTTSGELFF
TRBJ2-7 | few | TRBV6-4 | CASISGTSSYEQYF
TRBJ1-4 | many | TRBV2 | CASREGQGNEKLFF
TRBJ1-5 | . | TRBV6-2/TRBV6-3 | CASRGDSSPQHF
TRBJ1-1 | few | TRBV7-9 | CASSLGWGENTEAFF
TRBJ2-7 | . | TRBV20-1 | CSASGLRDQLSYEQYF
TRBJ2-5 | many | TRBV20-1 | CSATPGLAGGETQYF
TRBJ1-6 | . | TRBV30 | CAWGGGGDSPLHF
TRBJ2-7 | many | TRBV7-2 | CASGWSSYEQYF
TRBJ1-1 | many | TRBV20-1 | CSAGGTGYSIEAFF
TRBJ2-1 | many | TRBV30 | CAWGRRVGNEQFF
TRBJ2-2 | few | TRBV20-1 | CSAYSGVNTGELFF
TRBJ1-3 | few | TRBV7-9 | CASSLTWTGGNTIYF